The rows below give T cell receptor beta chains drawn from one sample of a study of cytomegalovirus exposure and HLA in healthy donors. Profiling relied on immunoSEQ multiplex PCR, and the TCRdb table lists in-frame clones only, not all of them. The repertoire holds about 98,000 clones, about 70% seen once, with about 8% in the top ten. The sample consisted of PBMCs. These receptors came from a human donor in good health. Both conserved end residues are part of each CDR3. The D gene is left open where the match is weak. Some rows mark clone size as missing; the rest say once, few, many or name a class of expanded clone.

v_call	j_call	d_call	clone_size	cdr3_nt	cdr3_aa
TRBV15	TRBJ1-4	TRBD1	-	TGTGCCACCAGCAGAGCCGGGACAGGGGTTGAAAAACTGTTTTTT	CATSRAGTGVEKLFF
TRBV21-1	TRBJ2-1	-	-	-	CASSKVGYGTSGSQATTYNEQFF
TRBV4-3	TRBJ2-2	-	-	TGCGCCAGCAGCCAGGAGCCCATGACCAGCGGGGAGCTGTTTTTT	CASSQEPMTSGELFF
TRBV5-4	TRBJ1-6	TRBD1	-	TGTGCCAGCAGCTTGGGGACAGGGTTGAGTAATTCACCCCTCCACTTT	CASSLGTGLSNSPLHF
TRBV6-6	TRBJ2-5	TRBD2	-	TGTGCCTCGCGTTGGACTAGCGGGTTGGAGACCCAGTACTTC	CASRWTSGLETQYF
TRBV6-4	TRBJ1-5	-	once	TGTGCCAGCAGCCCAGGGTCTGGAGGGGGCAATCAGCCCCAGCATTTT	CASSPGSGGGNQPQHF
TRBV29-1	TRBJ2-7	TRBD2	-	TGCAGCGTTGAAAGAAGCGGGAGAGGCGAGCAGTACTTC	CSVERSGRGEQYF
TRBV10-3	TRBJ2-5	-	once	TGTGCCATCAGTGGAGGGTGGGAAGAGACCCAGTACTTC	CAISGGWEETQYF
TRBV6-1	TRBJ1-5	-	-	TGTGCCAGCAGTGAAGTTTCCTCGGGTCAGCCCCAGCATTTT	CASSEVSSGQPQHF
TRBV18	TRBJ2-1	TRBD1	-	TGTGCCAGCTCACCAACCCCGGGACAGGGGGCTGGTGAGCAGTTCTTC	CASSPTPGQGAGEQFF
TRBV7-9	TRBJ2-3	TRBD1	-	TGTGCCAGCAGCTTAGCGCTTAGGACAGGGCAAGGAGATACGCAGTATTTT	CASSLALRTGQGDTQYF
TRBV18	TRBJ2-3	TRBD2	-	TGTGCCAGCTCACCACTACTAGCGGGAGGGACTAGCACAGATACGCAGTATTTT	CASSPLLAGGTSTDTQYF
TRBV30	TRBJ1-4	-	-	TGTGCCTGGAGTGTAGCCGGGTACGGTGAAAAACTGTTTTTT	CAWSVAGYGEKLFF
TRBV2	TRBJ1-4	TRBD1	-	TGTGCCAGCAGCTCTAGGGGGCTCTATGAAAAACTGTTTTTT	CASSSRGLYEKLFF
TRBV29-1	TRBJ2-3	-	-	TGCAGCGTTAAGCACACAGATACGCAGTATTTT	CSVKHTDTQYF
TRBV27	TRBJ2-1	-	-	TGTGCCAGCAGTCGGGAGCGGTTGGTTAATGAGCAGTTCTTC	CASSRERLVNEQFF
TRBV11-3	TRBJ2-1	-	-	TGTGCCAGCAGCTTAGGGCAGTACCATGAGCAGTTCTTC	CASSLGQYHEQFF
TRBV10-1	TRBJ2-3	TRBD2	-	TGCGCCAGCAGTATAGGACTAGCAACAGATACGCAGTATTTT	CASSIGLATDTQYF
TRBV7-2	TRBJ1-6	-	-	TGTGCCAGCAGCTCGCCGGGCTCCTATAATTCACCCCTCCACTTT	CASSSPGSYNSPLHF
TRBV6-5	TRBJ1-1	-	once	TGTGCCAGCACCCCGGACAGCAAAAGGATGACTGAAGCTTTCTTT	CASTPDSKRMTEAFF
TRBV15	TRBJ2-5	-	-	TGTGCCACCAGCAGAGGAGTTCAAGAGACCCAGTACTTC	CATSRGVQETQYF
TRBV2	TRBJ1-2	-	-	TGTGCCAGCAGTGCTTATGGCTACACCTTC	CASSAYGYTF
TRBV5-4	TRBJ2-1	-	many	TGTGCCAGCAGCTTTGAGGACAGCTCCTACAATGAGCAGTTCTTC	CASSFEDSSYNEQFF
TRBV5-1	TRBJ1-2	TRBD1	-	TGCGCCAGCAGCACGGGACAGGGCAATGGCTATGGCTACACCTTC	CASSTGQGNGYGYTF
TRBV9	TRBJ2-7	TRBD1	-	TGTGCCAGCAGCGCGGGACAGACCTCCTACGAGCAGTACTTC	CASSAGQTSYEQYF
TRBV5-1	TRBJ2-3	TRBD2	-	TGCGCCAGCAGCTTGGTTACGGGGGGAAGCACAGATACGCAGTATTTT	CASSLVTGGSTDTQYF
TRBV15	TRBJ2-7	TRBD1	-	TGTGCCACCAGCCCGGACAGGGGGGGAACGTACGAGCAGTACTTC	CATSPDRGGTYEQYF
TRBV9	TRBJ2-1	-	-	TGTGCCAGCAGCCCCAGAGGGACTGCCTCCTACAATGAGCAGTTCTTC	CASSPRGTASYNEQFF
TRBV18	TRBJ1-1	-	-	TGTGCCAGCTCACCAACGTTTGTACAGCACACTGAAGCTTTCTTT	CASSPTFVQHTEAFF
TRBV5-6	TRBJ1-2	-	-	TGTGCCAGCAGCTTGGAATCATATAGTGATGGCTACACCTTC	CASSLESYSDGYTF
TRBV19	TRBJ2-7	-	few	TGTGCCAGTAGCAGGAGGGACAGCCCTAACTCCTACGAGCAGTACTTC	CASSRRDSPNSYEQYF
TRBV5-1	TRBJ2-5	-	once	TGCGCCAGCAGTTCGAACAGCCAAGAGACCCAGTACTTC	CASSSNSQETQYF
TRBV23-1	TRBJ1-1	TRBD1	few	TGCGCCAGCAGTCAAACCGGGACAGGAGGCACTGAAGCTTTCTTT	CASSQTGTGGTEAFF
TRBV5-4	TRBJ2-5	TRBD1	once	TGTGCCAGCAGCTTACCCGGGACAGGGACAGAGACCCAGTACTTC	CASSLPGTGTETQYF
TRBV5-5	TRBJ2-7	-	-	TGTGCCAGCAGCTACATTGGACCCCCGGGGGAGCAGTACTTC	CASSYIGPPGEQYF
TRBV9	TRBJ1-4	TRBD1	-	TGTGCCAGCAGCGAACACGGGACAGGGGCCGAAAAACTGTTTTTT	CASSEHGTGAEKLFF
TRBV18	TRBJ2-7	TRBD1	-	TGTGCCAGCTCACCACAGACAGGGGCAAACGAGCAGTACTTC	CASSPQTGANEQYF
TRBV11-3	TRBJ2-7	TRBD1	-	TGTGCCAGCAGCCCAAGACAGGGGTCCTACGAGCAGTACTTC	CASSPRQGSYEQYF
TRBV11-2	TRBJ2-2	TRBD2	few	TGTGCCAGCAGCTTGAGCGGGAGTAGGATTTCCGGGGAGCTGTTTTTT	CASSLSGSRISGELFF
TRBV18	TRBJ2-1	-	-	TGTGCCAGCTCACCTCCCATGGGGGGACAGACCGTCAATGAGCAGTTCTTC	CASSPPMGGQTVNEQFF
TRBV30	TRBJ2-1	TRBD2	-	TGTGCCTGGAGTGGAACGGGAGGGGGTTGTGAGCAGTTCTTC	CAWSGTGGGCEQFF
TRBV7-9	TRBJ2-5	TRBD1	-	TGTTCCAGCAGCTTATGGGGAACCGGGACAGGGGCATTGAAGACCCAGTACTTC	CSSSLWGTGTGALKTQYF
TRBV13	TRBJ1-6	-	-	TGTGCCAGCAGTTCGTTTTCGGATTCACCCCTCCACTTT	CASSSFSDSPLHF
TRBV6-5	TRBJ2-1	TRBD2	-	TGTGCCAGCAAAATCAGCGGGGGACATGAGCAGTTCTTC	CASKISGGHEQFF
TRBV5-4	TRBJ1-5	-	few	TGTGCCAGCAGCCCGGGCCCGGGGGGAAGCGGCAATCAGCCCCAGCATTTT	CASSPGPGGSGNQPQHF
TRBV19	TRBJ2-7	TRBD2	-	TGTGCCAGTAGTATAGGGACTAGCGGGCTCGACGAGCAGTACTTC	CASSIGTSGLDEQYF
TRBV6-1	TRBJ1-2	-	-	TGTGCCAGCAGTGAAGTAATACCCTCGCGGGGCTACACCTTC	CASSEVIPSRGYTF
TRBV29-1	TRBJ2-7	-	-	TGCAGCGTTGAGGAGTACGGGGATAGTGGCGAGCAGTACTTC	CSVEEYGDSGEQYF
TRBV6-5	TRBJ1-3	-	-	TGTGCCAGCAGTCCTATCCTCTCTGGAAACACCATATATTTT	CASSPILSGNTIYF
TRBV4-1	TRBJ1-1	-	-	TGCGCCAGCAGCCAACAACAGGGTCGGAACACTGAAGCTTTCTTT	CASSQQQGRNTEAFF
TRBV7-9	TRBJ1-1	-	-	TGTGCCAGCAGCCCCTCAGTGAACACTGAAGCTTTCTTT	CASSPSVNTEAFF
TRBV7-5	TRBJ2-6	-	-	TGTGTCAGAAGCTATGAAGCGGGAGGGCCGGGTTCTGGGGCCAACGTCCTGACTTTC	CVRSYEAGGPGSGANVLTF
TRBV19	TRBJ2-2	-	once	TGTGCCAGTAAAGGGGCGGGGGAGCTGTTTTTT	CASKGAGELFF